The 30 T cell receptor beta chains presented below share a single source sample, sequenced in a study of tissue T cells after allogeneic stem cell transplantation. Profiling relied on immunoSEQ multiplex PCR, and the TCRdb table lists in-frame clones only, not all of them. The sample gives more than 9,500 clones, more than 50% of which show up once; 9.6% is in the top ten. The sequences come from tissue from the jejunum, collected at autopsy. Receptor source: a woman aged 18 to 55 with breast cancer.

In this sample, this clone is medium-sized. The rearrangement joins TRBV19 to TRBJ2-4, with D unclear. This CDR3 spans 14 amino acids. With 5 bases removed from V and 2 bases from J, the gap between germline ends came to 10 bases. Germline assignment: CDR1 LNHDA and CDR2 SQIVND (reference sequence). CDR3 sequence (DNA): TGTGCCAGTAGTCCGCCAGCCTCCAAAAACATTCAGTACTTC. Its translation: CASSPPASKNIQYF.

V gene TRBV5-6 combines with J gene TRBJ2-1, with a weak D call TRBD2 (6 bases). CDR3 length: 14 amino acids. The V end lost 4 bases, the J end lost 14 bases, and 22 bases lay between the germline ends. The germline V gene encodes CDR1 SGHDT and CDR2 YYEEEE. The CDR3 sequence: CASSPGRGSPLEFF. As DNA, the CDR3 is TGTGCCAGCAGCCCCGGGAGAGGGTCCCCTTTGGAGTTCTTC.

The gene calls are TRBV5-4 and TRBJ2-1; 9 nucleotides align to TRBD2. Per germline, CDR1 SGHNT and CDR2 YYREEE (reference sequence). The CDR3 spans 17 residues. After removal of 3 bases from V and 5 bases from J, the junction contained 12 bases not matched to a gene. The CDR3 DNA sequence: TGTGCCAGCAGCTCCCCGGGTAGCGGGGGACCAAACAATGAGCAGTTCTTC. It yields the protein CASSSPGSGGPNNEQFF.

The chain has TRBV3-1 (or the pseudogene TRBV3-2) and TRBJ1-1; D is unclear. The V gene's germline CDR1 is LGHDT and CDR2 YNNKEL (reference sequence). Trimming stripped 4 bases from V and 5 bases from J, with 11 bases between. The CDR3 is made up of 13 amino acids. DNA of the CDR3: TGTGCCAGCAGCCCCACCCTGGAAACTGAAGCTTTCTTT. Protein sequence: CASSPTLETEAFF.

This clone was seen more than once but under ten times. The rearrangement joins TRBV9 to TRBJ2-1; weak D call: TRBD2 (6 bases). The CDR3 has 15 amino acids. The germline V gene encodes CDR1 SGDLS and CDR2 YYNGEE. V was clipped by 3 bases and J by 2 bases, with 12 bases between them. Here the CDR3 reads CASSAREKTYNEQFF. DNA for the CDR3: TGTGCCAGCAGCGCCCGGGAGAAGACCTACAATGAGCAGTTCTTC.

This chain links TRBV30 with TRBJ1-2; 9 bases fit TRBD1. The CDR3 totals 13 residues. Losses at the gene ends were 3 bases for V and 7 bases for J; bases not matched to a gene: 6. Germline loops: CDR1 GTSNPN, CDR2 SVGIG (reference sequence). The CDR3 protein is CAWRDRGVSGYTF. CDR3 DNA sequence: TGTGCCTGGAGGGACAGGGGAGTGAGTGGCTACACCTTC.

The V gene is TRBV3-1 (or the pseudogene TRBV3-2), the J gene TRBJ1-2; D is unclear. Germline CDR1 LGHDT, CDR2 YNNKEL (reference sequence). The CDR3 has 11 amino acids. V was pared by 6 bases and J by 9 bases, with 11 bases between. In DNA, the CDR3 is TGTGCCAGCAGTCACCGAGTTCGCTACACCTTC. It specifies CASSHRVRYTF.

The chain employs TRBV5-1 and TRBJ2-5, with 9 bases aligning to TRBD2. The CDR3 sequence is 19 residues long. The J segment lost 0 bases and the V segment lost 0 bases, leaving 12 bases of the junction unmatched. Per the germline V gene, CDR1 is SGHRS and CDR2 is YFSETQ. Here the CDR3 DNA reads TGCGCCAGCAGCTTGGCGCTTACCCTAGCGGGAAACTACCAAGAGACCCAGTACTTC. This sequence encodes CASSLALTLAGNYQETQYF.

This chain's CDR3 is CASSLIGTGRNEQYF. CDR3 bases: TGTGCCAGCAGCCTTATCGGGACAGGGAGGAACGAGCAGTACTTC. This chain links TRBV27 with TRBJ2-7; 9 bases line up with TRBD1. CDR3 length: 15 amino acids. Germline CDR1 reads MNHEY; CDR2 reads SMNVEV (reference sequence). The V gene end was trimmed by 6 bases and the J gene end by 5 bases; junction bases not matched to a gene: 11.

The chain recombines TRBV7-9 with TRBJ2-4; 7 positions agree with TRBD1. Germline V gene sequence: CDR1 SEHNR, CDR2 FQNEAQ (reference sequence). The junction had 12 bases not matched to a gene; V was cut back by 5 bases and J by 8 bases. The CDR3 runs 15 residues. The CDR3 spells CASSPPRQGLDIQYF. The CDR3, as DNA: TGTGCCAGCAGCCCCCCCAGACAGGGATTGGACATTCAGTACTTC.

This CDR3 reads CASSPLPAGGHYNEQFF. CDR3 sequence (DNA): TGTGCCAGCTCACCCCTTCCAGCGGGGGGTCACTACAATGAGCAGTTCTTC. The chain combines TRBV18 with TRBJ2-1, with 9 bases identical to TRBD2. V dropped 3 bases and J dropped 3; count of bases not matched to a gene: 9. The CDR3 consists of 17 residues. Germline lookup yields CDR1 KGHSH and CDR2 LQKENI. Filled out from reference TRBV18 and TRBJ2-1, the complete variable domain reads NAGVMQNPRHLVRRRGQEARLRCSPMKGHSHVYWYRQLPEEGLKFMVYLQKENIIDESGMPKERFSAEFPKEGPSILRIQQVVRGDSAAYFCASSPLPAGGHYNEQFFGPGTRLTVL.

The chain employs TRBV9 and TRBJ1-4; tentatively, D is TRBD1 (5 bases). Germline CDR1 is SGDLS and CDR2 is YYNGEE. The V and J ends lost 3 bases and 10 bases respectively, with 10 bases between them. The CDR3 spans 12 residues. CDR3 amino acids: CASSDPGGKLFF. Here the CDR3 DNA reads TGTGCCAGCAGCGATCCCGGGGGAAAACTGTTTTTT.

The chain uses TRBV18 and TRBJ1-4, with unresolved D. V was pared by 5 bases and J by 8 bases, with 12 bases between. CDR1 is KGHSH, CDR2 LQKENI, per germline. CDR3 size: 13 residues. The CDR3 DNA reads TGTGCCAGCTCATCTTCGGTGGGGGAAAAACTGTTTTTT. Residues: CASSSSVGEKLFF.

The chain has TRBV6-6 and TRBJ2-6; no firm D call. The CDR3 consists of 15 residues. Germline V gene sequence: CDR1 MNHNY, CDR2 SVGAGI (reference sequence). V was trimmed by 6 bases and J by 1 base, leaving 10 bases between them. CDR3 DNA sequence: TGTGCCAGCAGGGGCGGACGGTCTGGGGCCAACGTCCTGACTTTC. Amino acid sequence: CASRGGRSGANVLTF.

The chain combines TRBV15 with TRBJ2-3, with D perhaps matching TRBD2 (6 bases). V lost 1 base, J lost 6 bases, and 11 bases lay in between. Germline values: CDR1 LNHNV, CDR2 YYDKDF (reference sequence). CDR3 length: 14 amino acids. CDR3 nucleotide sequence: TGTGCCACCAGCAGAGGAGGGGAGGCGGATACGCAGTATTTT. Protein: CATSRGGEADTQYF.

On this clone: Other DNA variants within this sample encode the same CDR3. This chain joins TRBV5-4 and TRBJ2-7; D call uncertain. Looked up from germline, CDR1 is SGHNT and CDR2 is YYREEE (reference sequence). V lost 0 bases and J lost 1, with 8 bases in between. CDR3 length: 14 amino acids. CDR3 in DNA: TGTGCCAGCAGCTTGGGCTCTGTATCCTACGAGCAGTACTTC. Translation gives CASSLGSVSYEQYF.

This sequence joins TRBV10-3 and TRBJ2-7; D not resolved. The CDR3 length is 15 residues. The V gene's germline CDR1 is ENHRY and CDR2 SYGVKD. V lost 5 bases and J 5 bases, leaving 19 bases between the germline ends. CDR3 DNA sequence: TGTGCCATCAGTAATTCCCGGTCGATCACGCACGAGCAGTACTTC. Its translation: CAISNSRSITHEQYF.

The V gene is TRBV29-1, the J gene TRBJ2-7, with 12 nucleotides matching TRBD2. V shed 5 bases, J shed 2 bases, and the junction held 10 bases outside the gene matches. This CDR3 has 16 residues. CDR1 SQVTM and CDR2 ANQGSEA come from the germline V gene. CDR3 sequence reads: CSVHNQLAGGPYEQYF. In DNA, the CDR3 is TGCAGCGTTCACAACCAACTAGCGGGGGGCCCCTACGAGCAGTACTTC.

The V and J genes are TRBV15 and TRBJ1-6; D unclear. Trimming shortened V by 6 bases and J by 6 bases, and 9 bases separated the two germline ends. There are 13 residues in the CDR3. From germline, CDR1 is LNHNV and CDR2 YYDKDF (reference sequence). CDR3 residues: CATSDGVNSPLHF. CDR3 DNA: TGTGCCACCAGTGACGGAGTTAATTCACCCCTCCACTTT. The variable domain in full, with the rest retrieved from reference TRBV15 and TRBJ1-6, is DAMVIQNPRYQVTQFGKPVTLSCSQTLNHNVMYWYQQKSSQAPKLLFHYYDKDFNNEADTPDNFQSRRPNTSFCFLDIRSPGLGDTAMYLCATSDGVNSPLHFGNGTRLTVT.

This chain uses TRBV4-2 with TRBJ2-1; 8 bases line up with TRBD2. Per germline, CDR1 LGHNA and CDR2 YNFKEQ. Germline trimming cut 4 bases from V and 2 bases from J; bases unmatched to any gene: 7. The length of the CDR3 is 16 residues. The CDR3 DNA is TGTGCCAGCAGCCGAGAACTAGCGGAGGCCTACAATGAGCAGTTCTTC. Translation gives CASSRELAEAYNEQFF.

The chain recombines TRBV4-3 with TRBJ1-5; D unresolved. The CDR3 extends over 15 amino acids. Per the germline V gene, CDR1 is LGHNA and CDR2 is YSLEER. V lost 3 bases to trimming and J lost 0 bases, with 9 bases between them. In DNA form, the CDR3 reads TGCGCCAGCAGCCAGGTCATTCATAGCAATCAGCCCCAGCATTTT. Its protein is CASSQVIHSNQPQHF.

The chain combines TRBV2 with TRBJ1-1; D uncertain. The germline V and J ends were trimmed by 1 base and 6 bases, with 18 bases remaining between them. Germline V gene lookup returns CDR1 SNHLY and CDR2 FYNNEI. The CDR3 has 16 amino acids. The CDR3 protein is CASSEVGLRAGAEAFF. CDR3 DNA: TGTGCCAGCAGTGAAGTAGGTCTCCGAGCGGGCGCTGAAGCTTTCTTT.

The rearrangement joins TRBV7-2 to TRBJ2-5, with a possible D match to TRBD2 (5 bases). V lost 2 bases and J lost 5, with 12 bases in between. This CDR3 contains 14 residues. The V gene's germline CDR1 is SGHTA and CDR2 FQGNSA. The CDR3 DNA follows: TGTGCCAGCAGCTTAAACGCGGGTGAGGAGACCCAGTACTTC. As protein: CASSLNAGEETQYF. The full variable domain, completed using reference TRBV7-2 and TRBJ2-5, is GAGVSQSPSNKVTEKGKDVELRCDPISGHTALYWYRQSLGQGLEFLIYFQGNSAPDKSGLPSDRFSAERTGGSVSTLTIQRTQQEDSAVYLCASSLNAGEETQYFGPGTRLLVL.

This clone was observed a handful of times. The chain combines TRBV24-1 with TRBJ2-2, with D possibly matching TRBD2 (5 bases). Trimming cost V 0 bases and J 5 bases, with 21 bases left between them. The germline CDR1 and CDR2 sequences are KGHDR and SFDVKD. This CDR3 is built from 19 residues. In DNA, the CDR3 is TGTGCCACCAGTGATTTGCATTACGCGGTGAAGGGAGAGACCGGGGAGCTGTTTTTT. Translation: CATSDLHYAVKGETGELFF.

This sequence joins TRBV6-5 and TRBJ1-1; 7 bases align to TRBD1. Germline V CDR1 and CDR2: MNHEY, SVGAGI. The V segment lost 7 bases and the J segment 4 bases; nucleotides outside the gene matches: 12. The length of the CDR3 is 15 residues. DNA of the CDR3: TGTGCCAGCACCCCTCGACGGAGGGGGCGCACTGAAGCTTTCTTT. Protein: CASTPRRRGRTEAFF.

Only a few counts were recorded for this clone. V gene TRBV3-1 (or the pseudogene TRBV3-2) combines with J gene TRBJ1-6; D unresolved. The V gene's germline CDR1 is LGHDT and CDR2 YNNKEL (reference sequence). V was trimmed by 0 bases and J by 7 bases, leaving 7 bases between them. The CDR3 is 14 residues long. The CDR3 region is CASSQDLANSPLHF. For the CDR3, the DNA is TGTGCCAGCAGCCAAGATCTAGCGAATTCACCCCTCCACTTT.

V and J are TRBV2 and TRBJ2-1; D ambiguous. V shed 0 bases and J shed 7 bases, with 13 bases lying between them. This CDR3 is 15 amino acids long. From germline, CDR1 is SNHLY and CDR2 FYNNEI. This CDR3 is CASSEALRVWNEQFF. DNA for the CDR3: TGTGCCAGCAGTGAAGCGCTTCGAGTCTGGAATGAGCAGTTCTTC.

This chain connects TRBV3-1 (or the pseudogene TRBV3-2) to TRBJ2-5; possible D gene TRBD2, 6 bases. From germline, CDR1 is LGHDT and CDR2 YNNKEL (reference sequence). This CDR3 has 15 amino acids. The germline V and J ends were trimmed by 4 bases and 4 bases, with 16 bases remaining between them. CDR3 amino acids: CASSLTREAGETQYF. As DNA, the CDR3 is TGTGCCAGCAGCCTCACCCGGGAAGCGGGAGAGACCCAGTACTTC.

The chain links TRBV5-1 to TRBJ1-5; 7 nucleotides match TRBD1. J lost 2 bases, V lost 0 bases, and 5 bases had no gene match. Per the germline V gene, CDR1 is SGHRS and CDR2 is YFSETQ. The CDR3 contains 16 residues. The CDR3, as DNA: TGCGCCAGCAGCTTGGAACCAGGGGGTGGCAATCAGCCCCAGCATTTT. Protein sequence: CASSLEPGGGNQPQHF.

This rearrangement joins TRBV24-1 to TRBJ1-4; D gene ambiguous. The CDR3 totals 11 residues. Trimming left V 3 bases short and J 10 bases short, with 5 bases between. Looked up from germline, CDR1 is KGHDR and CDR2 is SFDVKD. The DNA for the CDR3 is TGTGCCACCAGTGATGGCGTAAAACTGTTTTTT. It specifies CATSDGVKLFF.